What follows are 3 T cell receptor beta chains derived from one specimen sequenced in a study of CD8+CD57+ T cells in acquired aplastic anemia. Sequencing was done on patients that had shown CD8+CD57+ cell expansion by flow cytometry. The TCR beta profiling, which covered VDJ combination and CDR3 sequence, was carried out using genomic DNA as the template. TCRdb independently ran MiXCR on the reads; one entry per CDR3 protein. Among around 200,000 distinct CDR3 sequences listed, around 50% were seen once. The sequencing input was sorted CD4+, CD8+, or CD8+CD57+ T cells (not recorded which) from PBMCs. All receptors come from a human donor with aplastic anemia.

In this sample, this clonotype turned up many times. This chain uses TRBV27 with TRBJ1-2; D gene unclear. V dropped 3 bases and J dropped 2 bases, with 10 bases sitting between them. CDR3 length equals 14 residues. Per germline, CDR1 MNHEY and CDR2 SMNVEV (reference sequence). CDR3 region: CASSFLSGNYGYTF. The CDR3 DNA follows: TGTGCCAGCAGTTTTTTGTCCGGAAACTATGGCTACACCTTC.

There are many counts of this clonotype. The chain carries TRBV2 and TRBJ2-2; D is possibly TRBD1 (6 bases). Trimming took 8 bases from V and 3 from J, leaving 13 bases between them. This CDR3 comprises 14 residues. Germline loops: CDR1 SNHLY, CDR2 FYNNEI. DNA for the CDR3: TGTGCCAGCGTGGGGGCGCGGGACACCGGGGAGCTGTTTTTT. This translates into CASVGARDTGELFF.

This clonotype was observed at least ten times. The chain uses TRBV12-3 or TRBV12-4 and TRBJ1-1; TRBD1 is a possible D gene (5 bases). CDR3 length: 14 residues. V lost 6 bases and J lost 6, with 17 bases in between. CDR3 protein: CASSFPPGDSEAFF. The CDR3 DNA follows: TGTGCCAGCAGCTTCCCCCCGGGGGATTCTGAAGCTTTCTTT.